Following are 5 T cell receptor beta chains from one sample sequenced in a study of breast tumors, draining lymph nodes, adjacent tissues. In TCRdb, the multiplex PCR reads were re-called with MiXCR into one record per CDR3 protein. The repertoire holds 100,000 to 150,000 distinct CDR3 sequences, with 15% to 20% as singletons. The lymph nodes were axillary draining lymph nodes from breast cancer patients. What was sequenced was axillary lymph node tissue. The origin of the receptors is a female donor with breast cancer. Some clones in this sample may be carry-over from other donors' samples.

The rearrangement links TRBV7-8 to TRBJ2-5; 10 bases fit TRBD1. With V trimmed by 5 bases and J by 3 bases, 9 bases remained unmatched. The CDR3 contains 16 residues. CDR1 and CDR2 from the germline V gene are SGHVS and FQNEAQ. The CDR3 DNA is TGTGCCAGCAGCCTACGACAGGGGGCTCGGGAAGAGACCCAGTACTTC. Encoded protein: CASSLRQGAREETQYF.

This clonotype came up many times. The CDR3 here is CASRSRTGNQPQHF. CDR3 DNA: TGTGCCAGCAGGAGTAGAACAGGGAATCAGCCCCAGCATTTT. The V call is TRBV6-6, the J call TRBJ1-5; a possible D gene is TRBD1 (6 bases). Per germline, CDR1 MNHNY and CDR2 SVGAGI (reference sequence). The CDR3 has 14 amino acids. V gave up 6 bases and J gave up 4 bases, with 13 bases separating them.

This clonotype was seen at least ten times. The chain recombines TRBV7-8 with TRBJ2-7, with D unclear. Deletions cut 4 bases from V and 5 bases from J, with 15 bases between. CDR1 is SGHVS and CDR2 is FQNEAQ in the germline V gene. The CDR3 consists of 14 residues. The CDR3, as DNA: TGTGCCAGCAGCTCCCCCCACCAACTGGACGAGCAGTACTTC. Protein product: CASSSPHQLDEQYF.

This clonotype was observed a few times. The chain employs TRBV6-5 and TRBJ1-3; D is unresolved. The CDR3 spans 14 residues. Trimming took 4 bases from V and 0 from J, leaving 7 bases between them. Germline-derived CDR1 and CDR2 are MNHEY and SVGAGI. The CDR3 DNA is TGTGCCAGCAGTTCGAGAGACTCTGGAAACACCATATATTTT. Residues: CASSSRDSGNTIYF.

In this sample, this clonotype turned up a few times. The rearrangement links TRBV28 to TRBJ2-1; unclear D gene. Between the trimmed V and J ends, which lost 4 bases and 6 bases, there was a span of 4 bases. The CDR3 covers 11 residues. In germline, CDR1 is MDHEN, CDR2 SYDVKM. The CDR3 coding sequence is TGTGCCAGCAGTTGGGGCAATGAGCAGTTCTTC. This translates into CASSWGNEQFF.